A selection of T cell receptor beta chains follows, all from one sample in a study of spatial heterogeneity in lung cancer. MiXCR, applied by TCRdb to the 5' RACE reads, yields one record per CDR3 protein. This repertoire shows 35,000 to 55,000 distinct CDR3 sequences, 6.5% to 8.5% found once; its top ten account for roughly 45%. Sequencing used PBMCs, obtained at surgery. The receptors were gathered from a female donor with early-stage non-small cell lung cancer. Both conserved end residues are part of each CDR3. Fields, in order: D gene, clone size, J gene, V gene, CDR3 DNA, CDR3 protein. A D gene is named only where the DNA matches it firmly. Clone sizes are shown as once, few, many or a size class.

d_gene: .; abundance: many; j_gene: TRBJ1-6; v_gene: TRBV7-6; CDR3nt: TGTGCCAGCAGTCTCAGTCCTAATTCACCCCTCCACTTT; CDR3aa: CASSLSPNSPLHF
d_gene: .; abundance: many; j_gene: TRBJ1-2; v_gene: TRBV6-2/TRBV6-3; CDR3nt: TGTGCCAGCAGTCCCTCAACCGGGACACGATCTGACTACACCTTC; CDR3aa: CASSPSTGTRSDYTF
d_gene: .; abundance: few; j_gene: TRBJ1-5; v_gene: TRBV2; CDR3nt: TGTGCCAGCAGTGTCCGTTTCGGCCCCCTGAGCAATCAGCCCCAGCATTTT; CDR3aa: CASSVRFGPLSNQPQHF
d_gene: .; abundance: many; j_gene: TRBJ1-6; v_gene: TRBV9; CDR3nt: TGTGCCAGCAGCGCGGGACCTCCACCCCTCCACTTT; CDR3aa: CASSAGPPPLHF
d_gene: TRBD2; abundance: few; j_gene: TRBJ2-3; v_gene: TRBV6-5; CDR3nt: TGTGCCAGCAGTTTTCAGGCGGGGGGCACAGATACGCAGTATTTT; CDR3aa: CASSFQAGGTDTQYF
d_gene: .; abundance: many; j_gene: TRBJ1-4; v_gene: TRBV10-3; CDR3nt: TGTGCCATCTCCATGGGAAGGAATGAAAAACTGTTTTTT; CDR3aa: CAISMGRNEKLFF
d_gene: TRBD1; abundance: many; j_gene: TRBJ1-2; v_gene: TRBV7-2; CDR3nt: TGTGCCAGCAGCGTCCCGGACAGGGCGCGCCTCCATGGCTACACCTTC; CDR3aa: CASSVPDRARLHGYTF
d_gene: TRBD1; abundance: many; j_gene: TRBJ1-5; v_gene: TRBV7-2; CDR3nt: TGTGCCAGCAGCTTATCCGGCCAGGGGGTATACCAGCCCCAGCATTTT; CDR3aa: CASSLSGQGVYQPQHF
d_gene: TRBD1; abundance: many; j_gene: TRBJ2-1; v_gene: TRBV29-1; CDR3nt: TGCAGCGTTCTCCCAGCGACAGGGAGCTCCTACAATGAGCAGTTCTTC; CDR3aa: CSVLPATGSSYNEQFF
d_gene: .; abundance: many; j_gene: TRBJ1-3; v_gene: TRBV4-1; CDR3nt: TGCGCCAGCAGCCAAGACGAGGGAAGCGGGAACACCATATATTTT; CDR3aa: CASSQDEGSGNTIYF